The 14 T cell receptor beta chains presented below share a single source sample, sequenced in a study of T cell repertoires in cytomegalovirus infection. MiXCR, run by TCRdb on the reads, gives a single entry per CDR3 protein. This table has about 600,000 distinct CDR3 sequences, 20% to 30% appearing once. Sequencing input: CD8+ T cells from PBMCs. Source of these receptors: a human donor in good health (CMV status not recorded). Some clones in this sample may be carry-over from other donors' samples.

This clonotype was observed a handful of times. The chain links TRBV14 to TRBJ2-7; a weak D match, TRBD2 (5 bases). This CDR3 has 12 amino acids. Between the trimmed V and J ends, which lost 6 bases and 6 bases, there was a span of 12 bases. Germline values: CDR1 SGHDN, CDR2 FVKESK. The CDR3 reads CASSSTSPEQYF. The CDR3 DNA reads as TGTGCCAGCAGTTCCACTAGTCCCGAGCAGTACTTC.

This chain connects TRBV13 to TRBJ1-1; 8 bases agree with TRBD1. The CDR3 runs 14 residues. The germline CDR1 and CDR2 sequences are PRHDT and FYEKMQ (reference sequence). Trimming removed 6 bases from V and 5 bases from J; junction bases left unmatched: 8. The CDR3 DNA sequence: TGTGCCAGCAGTAGCAGGGGGCGCGGGACTGAAGCTTTCTTT. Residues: CASSSRGRGTEAFF. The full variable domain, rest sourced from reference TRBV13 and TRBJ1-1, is AAGVIQSPRHLIKEKRETATLKCYPIPRHDTVYWYQQGPGQDPQFLISFYEKMQSDKGSIPDRFSAQQFSDYHSELNMSSLELGDSALYFCASSSRGRGTEAFFGQGTRLTVV.

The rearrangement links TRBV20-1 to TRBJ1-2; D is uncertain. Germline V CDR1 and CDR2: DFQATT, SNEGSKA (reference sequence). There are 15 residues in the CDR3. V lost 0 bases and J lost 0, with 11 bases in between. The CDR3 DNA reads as TGCAGTGCTAGAGATCCTGGCACCACTAACTATGGCTACACCTTC. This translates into CSARDPGTTNYGYTF.

CDR3 nucleotides: TGCAGTGCTAGAGATGGGACATCAGATACGCAGTATTTT. This codes for CSARDGTSDTQYF. The V and J genes are TRBV20-1 and TRBJ2-3, with D possibly matching TRBD1 (6 bases). The CDR3 consists of 13 residues. From germline, CDR1 is DFQATT and CDR2 SNEGSKA (reference sequence). V was pared by 0 bases and J by 4 bases, with 8 bases between.

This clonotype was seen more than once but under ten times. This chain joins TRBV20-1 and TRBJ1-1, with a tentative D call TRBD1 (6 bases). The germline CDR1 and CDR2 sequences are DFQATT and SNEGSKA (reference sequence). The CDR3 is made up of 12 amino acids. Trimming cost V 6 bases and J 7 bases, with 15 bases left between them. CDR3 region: CSAKAGTNEAFF. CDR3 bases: TGCAGTGCAAAAGCCGGGACAAATGAAGCTTTCTTT.

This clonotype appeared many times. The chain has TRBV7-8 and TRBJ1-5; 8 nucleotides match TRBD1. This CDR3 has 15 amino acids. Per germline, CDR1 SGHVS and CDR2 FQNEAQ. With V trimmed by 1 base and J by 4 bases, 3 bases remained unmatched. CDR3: CASSLVRQGNQPQHF. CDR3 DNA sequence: TGTGCCAGCAGCTTAGTACGACAGGGGAATCAGCCCCAGCATTTT.

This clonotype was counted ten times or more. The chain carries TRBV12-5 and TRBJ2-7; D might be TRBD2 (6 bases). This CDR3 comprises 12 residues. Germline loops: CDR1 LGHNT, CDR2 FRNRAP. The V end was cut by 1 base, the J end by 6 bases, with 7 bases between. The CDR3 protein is CASGLGGVEQYF. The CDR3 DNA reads TGTGCTAGTGGTTTGGGGGGGGTCGAGCAGTACTTC.

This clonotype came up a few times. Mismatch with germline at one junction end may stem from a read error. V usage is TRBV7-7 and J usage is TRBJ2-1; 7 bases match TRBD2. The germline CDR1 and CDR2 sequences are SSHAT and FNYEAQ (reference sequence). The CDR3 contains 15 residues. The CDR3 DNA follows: TGTGCTAGCAGCTTACGTACGGCGGGGGTGAATGAGCAGTTCTTC. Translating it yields CASSLRTAGVNEQFF. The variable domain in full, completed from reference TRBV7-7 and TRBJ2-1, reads GAGVSQSPRYKVTKRGQDVTLRCDPISSHATLYWYQQALGQGPEFLTYFNYEAQPDKSGLPSDRFSAERPEGSISTLTIQRTEQRDSAMYRCASSLRTAGVNEQFFGPGTRLTVL.

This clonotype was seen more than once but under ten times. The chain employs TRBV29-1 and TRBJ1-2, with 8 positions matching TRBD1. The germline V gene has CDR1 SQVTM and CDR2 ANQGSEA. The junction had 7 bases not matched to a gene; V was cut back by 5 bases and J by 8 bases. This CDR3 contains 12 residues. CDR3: CSVPDRVGGYTF. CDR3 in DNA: TGCAGCGTTCCGGACAGGGTTGGCGGCTACACCTTC.

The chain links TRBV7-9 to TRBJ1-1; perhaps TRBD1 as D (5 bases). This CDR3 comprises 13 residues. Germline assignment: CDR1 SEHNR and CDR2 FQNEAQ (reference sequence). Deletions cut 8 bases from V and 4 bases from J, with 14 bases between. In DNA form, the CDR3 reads TGTGCCAGCCGGGGCCCCGCCAGCACTGAAGCTTTCTTT. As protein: CASRGPASTEAFF.

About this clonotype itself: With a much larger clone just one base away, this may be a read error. This CDR3 reads CTSSLKRGVGETQYF. CDR3 DNA sequence: TGTACCAGCAGCTTAAAAAGAGGGGTTGGGGAGACCCAGTACTTC. The chain recombines TRBV7-4 with TRBJ2-5; D is perhaps TRBD1 or TRBD2 (5 bases each). CDR3 length: 15 residues. Germline V gene lookup returns CDR1 SGHVT and CDR2 SQSDAQ.

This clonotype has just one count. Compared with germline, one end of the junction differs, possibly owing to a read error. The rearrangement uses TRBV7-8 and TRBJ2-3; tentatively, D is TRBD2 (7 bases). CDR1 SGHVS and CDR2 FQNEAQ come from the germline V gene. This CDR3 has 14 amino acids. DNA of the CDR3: TGTGTCAGCACTGATGGCGGGGGCTCAGATACGCAGTATTTT. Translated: CVSTDGGGSDTQYF.

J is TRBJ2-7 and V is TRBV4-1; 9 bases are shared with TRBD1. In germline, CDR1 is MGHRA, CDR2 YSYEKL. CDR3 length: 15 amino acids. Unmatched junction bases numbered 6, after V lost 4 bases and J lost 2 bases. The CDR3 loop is CASSRPGQGAYEQYF. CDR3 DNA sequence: TGCGCCAGCAGCCGACCGGGACAGGGCGCCTACGAGCAGTACTTC.

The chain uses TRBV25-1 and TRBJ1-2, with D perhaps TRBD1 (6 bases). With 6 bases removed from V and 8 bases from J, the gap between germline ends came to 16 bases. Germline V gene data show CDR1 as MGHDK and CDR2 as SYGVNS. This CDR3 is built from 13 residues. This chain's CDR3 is CASRGGALTGYTF. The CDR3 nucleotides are TGTGCCAGCAGGGGGGGGGCGTTAACAGGCTACACCTTC.